The 9 T cell receptor beta chains in this list originate from one sample, sequenced in a study of identical twins. Using its own MiXCR run on the 5' RACE reads, TCRdb lists one record per CDR3 protein. The profile shows around 490,000 distinct CDR3 sequences, approximately 20% of them singletons. These sequences were also reported in another study, on yellow fever vaccine responses in identical twins.

Sequencing was performed on CD4+ T cells sorted from blood. These receptors originate from a young woman in good health.

The sample holds many counts of this clonotype. The chain employs TRBV5-6 and TRBJ1-1; D is undetermined. CDR1 is SGHDT and CDR2 is YYEEEE in the germline V gene. V lost 0 bases and J lost 4, with 7 bases in between. This CDR3 comprises 13 residues. In DNA form, the CDR3 reads TGTGCCAGCAGCTTGGTAGATGGCACTGAAGCTTTCTTT. This codes for CASSLVDGTEAFF.

This chain links TRBV6-1 with TRBJ2-2; the D gene is possibly TRBD2 (6 bases). V lost 1 base to trimming and J lost 6 bases, with 9 bases between them. There are 14 residues in the CDR3. Germline V gene lookup returns CDR1 MNHNS and CDR2 SASEGT. The CDR3 is CASSEVGGAGELFF. The CDR3 nucleotides read TGTGCCAGCAGTGAAGTTGGCGGGGCCGGGGAGCTGTTTTTT.

The chain combines TRBV29-1 with TRBJ1-1; TRBD1 agrees at 8 bases. The V gene end was trimmed by 5 bases and the J gene end by 1 base; junction bases not matched to a gene: 3. The CDR3 totals 13 residues. Germline V gene lookup returns CDR1 SQVTM and CDR2 ANQGSEA. CDR3 nucleotide sequence: TGCAGCGTTCGCGACAGGGGGAACACTGAAGCTTTCTTT. Protein: CSVRDRGNTEAFF.

The J gene is TRBJ2-7, the V gene TRBV20-1; D may be TRBD1 (6 bases). CDR3 length equals 15 residues. The V gene lost 2 bases and the J gene lost 2 bases, with 16 bases spanning the gap. In germline, CDR1 is DFQATT, CDR2 SNEGSKA (reference sequence). The CDR3 loop is CSARRYRDGTYEQYF. The CDR3 bases are TGCAGTGCTAGACGGTACAGGGACGGGACCTACGAGCAGTACTTC.

The J gene is TRBJ1-4, the V gene TRBV12-3 or TRBV12-4; unclear D gene. The CDR3 loop spans 13 amino acids. The germline V and J ends were trimmed by 6 bases and 1 base, with 6 bases remaining between them. The CDR3 loop is CASRAGTNEKLFF. CDR3 sequence (DNA): TGTGCCAGCAGGGCAGGAACTAATGAAAAACTGTTTTTT.

The rearrangement uses TRBV20-1 and TRBJ2-3; TRBD2 matches at 10 bases. V gave up 5 bases and J gave up 4 bases; unmatched junction bases: 9. CDR1 is DFQATT, CDR2 SNEGSKA, per germline (reference sequence). The CDR3 runs 15 residues. The chain's CDR3 is CSASGAGGLADTQYF. The CDR3 DNA reads TGCAGTGCTTCAGGAGCGGGGGGGCTGGCAGATACGCAGTATTTT.

This clonotype was found a few times. The chain employs TRBV10-1 and TRBJ1-1; no reliable D call. Germline values: CDR1 WNHNN, CDR2 SYGVQD (reference sequence). CDR3 length: 14 amino acids. The germline V and J ends were trimmed by 3 bases and 0 bases, with 8 bases remaining between them. The CDR3 region is CASSDDRMNTEAFF. The CDR3 DNA sequence: TGCGCCAGCAGTGATGACCGGATGAACACTGAAGCTTTCTTT.

This clonotype was counted between two and nine times. This chain joins TRBV27 and TRBJ2-5; 9 nucleotides agree with TRBD2. The V and J ends lost 6 bases and 2 bases, in that order; junction bases with no gene match: 10. The CDR3 is 16 residues long. The V gene's germline CDR1 is MNHEY and CDR2 SMNVEV (reference sequence). The DNA of the CDR3 is TGTGCCAGCAGACTATTGACTAGCGGAGATCAAGAGACCCAGTACTTC. Translating gives CASRLLTSGDQETQYF.

This clonotype was observed a handful of times. The genes are TRBV9 and TRBJ2-3; 8 bases are a match to TRBD2. CDR3 length equals 15 residues. The J segment lost 3 bases and the V segment lost 3 bases, leaving 6 bases of the junction unmatched. Per germline, CDR1 SGDLS and CDR2 YYNGEE. Here the CDR3 reads CASSAGGIMTDTQYF. For the CDR3, the DNA is TGTGCCAGCAGCGCGGGGGGGATTATGACAGATACGCAGTATTTT.